The rows below give T cell receptor beta chains drawn from one sample of a study of brain metastases from non-small cell lung cancer. Measured with immunoSEQ multiplex PCR; TCRdb has only the in-frame clones, and not every one. Of about 7,800 clones listed, just under 85% are singletons. The material sequenced was primary lung tumor tissue. These receptors originate from a donor aged 40 or over with non-small cell lung cancer. The CDR3 runs from the conserved cysteine through the conserved F or W. A D gene is named only where the DNA matches it firmly. Only part of the rows carry a size: once, few, many, or a class if the clone is expanded.

CDR3 length | clone size | D gene | J gene | V gene | CDR3 protein | CDR3 DNA
16 | NA | NA | TRBJ1-2 | TRBV5-1 | CASSWGSDAGYYGYTF | TGCGCCAGCAGCTGGGGATCGGATGCGGGATACTATGGCTACACCTTC
13 | few | NA | TRBJ1-4 | TRBV10-3 | CAIKATEDEKLFF | TGTGCCATCAAGGCGACGGAAGATGAAAAACTGTTTTTT
12 | NA | NA | TRBJ1-1 | TRBV25-1 | CASSAGYTEAFF | TGTGCCAGCAGTGCGGGGTACACTGAAGCTTTCTTT
13 | NA | TRBD1 | TRBJ2-7 | TRBV6-5 | CASSWTGGYEQYF | TGTGCCAGCAGTTGGACAGGGGGCTACGAGCAGTACTTC
15 | few | TRBD2 | TRBJ2-2 | TRBV5-4 | CASSWGTSYSGELFF | TGTGCCAGCAGCTGGGGGACTAGCTATTCCGGGGAGCTGTTTTTT
12 | NA | TRBD2 | TRBJ2-7 | TRBV30 | CAWSGGFYEQYF | TGTGCCTGGAGCGGGGGGTTCTACGAGCAGTACTTC
17 | NA | NA | TRBJ2-6 | TRBV21-1 | CASSNRGACSGANVLTF | TGTGCCAGCAGCAATAGGGGCGCTTGTTCTGGGGCCAACGTCCTGACTTTT
15 | NA | TRBD2 | TRBJ2-3 | TRBV7-3 | CASSRSGGSTDTQYF | TGTGCCAGCAGCCGTAGCGGGGGAAGCACAGATACGCAGTATTTT
12 | NA | NA | TRBJ2-2 | TRBV10-3 | CAIELGPGELFF | TGTGCCATCGAGCTTGGGCCCGGGGAGCTGTTTTTT
17 | NA | NA | TRBJ2-7 | TRBV19 | CASSIGLWAVRSYEQYF | TGTGCCAGTAGTATAGGGTTGTGGGCGGTGAGGTCCTACGAGCAGTACTTC
14 | NA | NA | TRBJ1-1 | TRBV21-1 | CASSDEGYNTEAFF | TGTGCCAGCAGTGACGAAGGGTATAACACTGAAGCTTTCTTT
14 | NA | NA | TRBJ1-4 | TRBV19 | CASSARQAHEKLFF | TGTGCCAGTAGTGCGAGACAGGCCCATGAAAAACTGTTTTTT
17 | NA | NA | TRBJ2-1 | TRBV27 | CASSLIGPDLKLGEQFF | TGTGCCAGCAGTTTAATCGGCCCGGATCTTAAACTGGGTGAGCAGTTCTTC
15 | NA | NA | TRBJ1-6 | TRBV4-3 | CASSQEDGASGPLHF | TGCGCCAGCAGCCAAGAGGATGGGGCATCAGGACCCCTCCACTTT
15 | once | TRBD2 | TRBJ2-2 | TRBV11-1 | CASSWTSGITGELFF | TGTGCCAGCAGCTGGACTAGCGGGATAACCGGGGAGCTGTTTTTT
15 | NA | NA | TRBJ1-2 | TRBV18 | CASLPPLEARYGYTF | TGTGCCAGCTTACCACCGTTAGAGGCGCGCTATGGCTACACCTTC
15 | NA | TRBD2 | TRBJ2-1 | TRBV19 | CASSASSGGVDEQFF | TGTGCCAGTAGTGCCTCTAGCGGGGGGGTAGATGAGCAGTTCTTC
15 | NA | NA | TRBJ1-4 | TRBV18 | CASSKFDSTNEKLFF | TGTGCCAGCTCAAAATTCGACAGCACTAATGAAAAACTGTTTTTT
12 | NA | NA | TRBJ1-5 | TRBV28 | CASRGANQPQHF | TGTGCCAGCAGAGGGGCGAATCAGCCCCAGCATTTT
14 | few | TRBD2 | TRBJ2-5 | TRBV19 | CASSIRLAGETQYF | TGTGCCAGTAGTATAAGACTAGCGGGAGAGACCCAGTACTTC
15 | NA | TRBD1 | TRBJ2-7 | TRBV7-6 | CASSSSTGGEVEQYF | TGTGCCAGCAGCTCTTCGACAGGGGGAGAGGTTGAGCAGTACTTC